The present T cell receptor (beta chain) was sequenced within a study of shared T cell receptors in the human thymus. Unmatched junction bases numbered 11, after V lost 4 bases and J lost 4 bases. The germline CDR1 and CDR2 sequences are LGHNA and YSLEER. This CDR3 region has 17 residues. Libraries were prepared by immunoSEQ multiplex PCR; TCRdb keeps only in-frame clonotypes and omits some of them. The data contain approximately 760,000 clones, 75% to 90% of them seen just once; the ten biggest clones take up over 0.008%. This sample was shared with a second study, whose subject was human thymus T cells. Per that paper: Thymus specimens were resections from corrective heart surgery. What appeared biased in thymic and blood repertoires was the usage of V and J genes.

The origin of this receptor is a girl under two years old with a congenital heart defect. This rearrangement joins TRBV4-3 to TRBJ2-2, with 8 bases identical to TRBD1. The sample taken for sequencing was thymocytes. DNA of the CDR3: TGCGCCAGCAGCCGACTAGACAGGGGACGTGGCACCGGGGAGCTGTTTTTT. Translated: CASSRLDRGRGTGELFF.